These 21 T cell receptor beta chains were all obtained from the same sample, sequenced in a study of T cells after yellow fever vaccination. TCRdb re-called the 5' RACE reads with MiXCR, one entry per CDR3 protein. The profile shows some 110,000 distinct CDR3 sequences, 7% to 8.5% of them singletons. This material consisted of CD8+ T cells sorted from PBMCs, taken 45 days after the yellow fever booster vaccination. The receptors were sampled from a man aged 25-45 years who received the YFV17D yellow fever vaccine.

The J gene is TRBJ2-1, the V gene TRBV19, with D possibly being TRBD2 (6 bases). This CDR3 has 14 amino acids. CDR1 and CDR2 (germline): LNHDA, SQIVND (reference sequence). V was shortened by 3 bases and J by 1 base, with 7 bases between the two germline ends. CDR3 coding DNA: TGTGCCAGTAGTATGGCGGGATCCTACAATGAGCAGTTCTTC. It yields the protein CASSMAGSYNEQFF.

The table lists this clonotype with many counts. The chain carries TRBV5-1 and TRBJ2-7; the match to TRBD1 covers 7 bases. V dropped 1 base and J dropped 3; count of bases not matched to a gene: 10. The CDR3 extends over 16 amino acids. Looked up from germline, CDR1 is SGHRS and CDR2 is YFSETQ. The CDR3 coding sequence is TGCGCCAGCAGCTTGCCGGCGGCAGGGGGAGTCTACGAGCAGTACTTC. Translation gives CASSLPAAGGVYEQYF.

This clonotype was detected ten times or more. V usage is TRBV6-5 and J usage is TRBJ2-5; 11 bases map to TRBD2. Trimming cost V 2 bases and J 6 bases; bases outside gene matches: 8. CDR1 is MNHEY and CDR2 is SVGAGI in the germline V gene. The length of the CDR3 is 16 residues. The CDR3 DNA reads as TGTGCCAGCAGTTACGGCGGACTAGCGGGTAGTAAGACCCAGTACTTC. It codes for CASSYGGLAGSKTQYF.

The V and J genes are TRBV7-9 and TRBJ2-5, with TRBD1 as a possible D gene (6 bases). CDR1 and CDR2 from the germline V gene are SEHNR and FQNEAQ (reference sequence). The CDR3 contains 15 residues. Trimming shortened V by 4 bases and J by 3 bases, and 15 bases separated the two germline ends. In nucleotides, the CDR3 is TGTGCCAGCAGCTCCCCAGGGGTAGGGAAAGAGACCCAGTACTTC. This encodes CASSSPGVGKETQYF.

The sample holds a few counts of this clonotype. The rearrangement uses TRBV4-3 and TRBJ1-2; unclear D gene. V was trimmed by 0 bases and J by 4 bases, leaving 18 bases between them. The CDR3 is 17 residues long. The germline CDR1 and CDR2 sequences are LGHNA and YSLEER. CDR3 bases: TGCGCCAGCAGCCAAGAACGGTTGACCCTTACCGCCTATGGCTACACCTTC. Protein product: CASSQERLTLTAYGYTF.

This clonotype appeared many times. CDR3 DNA sequence: TGTGCCAGCAGGCAACTAGCGGAGCCAACTAGCACAGATACGCAGTATTTT. Translation gives CASRQLAEPTSTDTQYF. The rearrangement uses TRBV7-9 and TRBJ2-3; TRBD2 matches at 8 bases. V dropped 6 bases and J dropped 0; count of bases not matched to a gene: 11. In germline, CDR1 is SEHNR, CDR2 FQNEAQ (reference sequence). The CDR3 sequence is 17 residues long.

This chain uses TRBV11-2 with TRBJ2-3, with D perhaps matching TRBD2 (5 bases). This CDR3 contains 18 residues. In germline, CDR1 is SGHAT, CDR2 FQNNGV. With 4 bases removed from V and 2 bases from J, the gap between germline ends came to 22 bases. The CDR3 DNA reads as TGTGCCAGCAGCTCACGCCCCGCTAGCCTAGATACCACAGATACGCAGTATTTT. This sequence encodes CASSSRPASLDTTDTQYF. Complete variable domain (other parts from reference TRBV11-2 and TRBJ2-3): EAGVAQSPRYKIIEKRQSVAFWCNPISGHATLYWYQQILGQGPKLLIQFQNNGVVDDSQLPKDRFSAERLKGVDSTLKIQPAKLEDSAVYLCASSSRPASLDTTDTQYFGPGTRLTVL.

This clonotype came up many times. This chain uses TRBV12-3 or TRBV12-4 with TRBJ1-5; D unresolved. V was shortened by 4 bases and J by 3 bases, with 4 bases between the two germline ends. This CDR3 is built from 12 residues. The CDR3 is CASSSINQPQHF. In nucleotides, the CDR3 is TGTGCCAGCAGTTCCATCAATCAGCCCCAGCATTTT.

This clonotype was seen ten or more times. The gene calls are TRBV10-2 and TRBJ2-3, with D perhaps being TRBD1 or TRBD2 (5 bases each). Germline CDR1 WSHSY, CDR2 SAAADI. The CDR3 is made up of 15 amino acids. V lost 0 bases, J lost 6 bases, and 13 bases lay in between. The CDR3 is CASSESDLPGDTQYF. The CDR3 region has the DNA TGCGCCAGCAGTGAGTCGGACTTACCAGGGGATACGCAGTATTTT.

This clonotype appeared many times. The chain couples TRBV21-1 to TRBJ2-3. TRBV21-1 has pseudogene status. The CDR3 runs to 10 residues. The CDR3 protein is CANQTGTQYF. The DNA of the CDR3 is TGTGCCAACCAAACGGGTACGCAGTATTTT.

This clonotype was counted at least ten times. The genes are TRBV5-6 and TRBJ2-7; TRBD2 aligns across 10 bases. CDR1 and CDR2 from the germline V gene are SGHDT and YYEEEE. The junction had 6 bases not matched to a gene; V was cut back by 2 bases and J by 4 bases. This CDR3 is 15 amino acids long. CDR3 DNA: TGTGCCAGCAGCTTAAGACTAGCGGGTGGGTACGAGCAGTACTTC. Encoded protein: CASSLRLAGGYEQYF.

This clonotype was observed a handful of times. V usage is TRBV5-1 and J usage is TRBJ2-7; no reliable D call. Germline CDR1 and CDR2: SGHRS and YFSETQ. V shed 2 bases and J shed 6 bases, with 9 bases lying between them. The CDR3 runs 12 residues. The CDR3 reads CASSLMSGEQYF. The CDR3 coding sequence is TGCGCCAGCAGCTTAATGAGTGGCGAGCAGTACTTC.

This chain connects TRBV19 to TRBJ2-7; 8 bases fit TRBD1. Germline V CDR1 and CDR2: LNHDA, SQIVND (reference sequence). Trimming cost V 3 bases and J 3 bases; bases outside gene matches: 7. This CDR3 is built from 15 residues. The CDR3 region has the DNA TGTGCCAGTAGTATTCGTTGGGACAGGTTCTACGAGCAGTACTTC. Amino acid sequence: CASSIRWDRFYEQYF. Combining the CDR3 with reference TRBV19 and TRBJ2-7 gives the whole variable domain DGGITQSPKYLFRKEGQNVTLSCEQNLNHDAMYWYRQDPGQGLRLIYYSQIVNDFQKGDIAEGYSVSREKKESFPLTVTSAQKNPTAFYLCASSIRWDRFYEQYFGPGTRLTVT.

This clonotype has at least ten counts. The chain recombines TRBV7-2 with TRBJ2-7; 7 positions match TRBD2. Germline V gene sequence: CDR1 SGHTA, CDR2 FQGNSA. The CDR3 totals 17 residues. The J segment lost 7 bases and the V segment lost 5 bases, leaving 20 bases of the junction unmatched. The DNA for the CDR3 is TGTGCCAGCAGCCCGTGGGAGGGGAACCCCCCCAGAGGAGAGCAGTACTTC. Translating it yields CASSPWEGNPPRGEQYF. The full variable domain, its missing parts supplied by reference TRBV7-2 and TRBJ2-7, is GAGVSQSPSNKVTEKGKDVELRCDPISGHTALYWYRQSLGQGLEFLIYFQGNSAPDKSGLPSDRFSAERTGGSVSTLTIQRTQQEDSAVYLCASSPWEGNPPRGEQYFGPGTRLTVT.

This clonotype has at least ten counts. The chain employs TRBV7-8 and TRBJ2-4; 7 bases fit TRBD1. This CDR3 is built from 15 residues. CDR1 and CDR2 (germline): SGHVS, FQNEAQ. V lost 2 bases, J lost 7 bases, and 8 bases stayed unmatched. The CDR3: CASSLQSGTENIQYF. Written as DNA, the CDR3 is TGTGCCAGCAGCTTACAGTCTGGGACAGAGAACATTCAGTACTTC.

In the case of this clonotype: A read error is possible here, since a much larger clone lies one base away. V is TRBV27 and J is TRBJ1-2; D not resolved. V was shortened by 8 bases and J by 4 bases, with 11 bases between the two germline ends. The CDR3 length is 12 residues. Germline V gene data show CDR1 as MNHEY and CDR2 as SMNVEV (reference sequence). Here the CDR3 reads CASRTSIYGYTF. The CDR3, as DNA: TGTGCCAGCCGAACTTCTATCTATGGCTACACCTTC.

This clonotype was picked up many times. The V call is TRBV29-1, the J call TRBJ2-1; D is perhaps TRBD1 (6 bases). V was trimmed by 4 bases and J by 5 bases, leaving 15 bases between them. This CDR3 has 14 residues. Germline CDR1 is SQVTM and CDR2 is ANQGSEA. This CDR3 is CSVAVPYRDNEQFF. CDR3 in DNA: TGCAGCGTTGCGGTGCCATACAGGGACAATGAGCAGTTCTTC.

The V call is TRBV10-3, the J call TRBJ2-7, with 7 bases lining up with TRBD1. The CDR3 sequence is 16 residues long. From germline, CDR1 is ENHRY and CDR2 SYGVKD. Losses at the gene ends were 5 bases for V and 3 bases for J; bases not matched to a gene: 13. The CDR3 loop is CAISTARDSSNYEQYF. The CDR3 DNA reads TGTGCCATCAGTACCGCCCGGGACAGCAGTAACTACGAGCAGTACTTC.

The table lists this clonotype with many counts. This rearrangement joins TRBV29-1 to TRBJ2-1; TRBD2 aligns across 11 bases. The CDR3 extends over 17 amino acids. Germline values: CDR1 SQVTM, CDR2 ANQGSEA. After removal of 1 base from V and 0 bases from J, the junction contained 5 bases not matched to a gene. The CDR3 region has the DNA TGCAGCGTTGAAGGACTAGCGGGATACAGCTCCTACAATGAGCAGTTCTTC. As protein: CSVEGLAGYSSYNEQFF.

This clonotype was detected many times. The V gene is TRBV27, the J gene TRBJ2-1, with D uncertain. V dropped 6 bases and J dropped 3 bases, with 6 bases sitting between them. From germline, CDR1 is MNHEY and CDR2 SMNVEV (reference sequence). The CDR3 is 12 amino acids. The CDR3 bases are TGTGCCAGCAGGCATGGCTACAATGAGCAGTTCTTC. Its protein product is CASRHGYNEQFF.

This clonotype occurred a few times. The V gene is TRBV28, the J gene TRBJ2-1; D ambiguous. The CDR3 sequence is 13 residues long. Trimming removed 3 bases at V and 10 bases at J, with 13 bases between. Per germline, CDR1 MDHEN and CDR2 SYDVKM. The chain's CDR3 is CASSFRLPGEQFF. The DNA for the CDR3 is TGTGCCAGCAGTTTCCGTCTGCCTGGGGAGCAGTTCTTC. The whole variable domain, remainder taken from reference TRBV28 and TRBJ2-1, is DVKVTQSSRYLVKRTGEKVFLECVQDMDHENMFWYRQDPGLGLRLIYFSYDVKMKEKGDIPEGYSVSREKKERFSLILESASTNQTSMYLCASSFRLPGEQFFGPGTRLTVL.